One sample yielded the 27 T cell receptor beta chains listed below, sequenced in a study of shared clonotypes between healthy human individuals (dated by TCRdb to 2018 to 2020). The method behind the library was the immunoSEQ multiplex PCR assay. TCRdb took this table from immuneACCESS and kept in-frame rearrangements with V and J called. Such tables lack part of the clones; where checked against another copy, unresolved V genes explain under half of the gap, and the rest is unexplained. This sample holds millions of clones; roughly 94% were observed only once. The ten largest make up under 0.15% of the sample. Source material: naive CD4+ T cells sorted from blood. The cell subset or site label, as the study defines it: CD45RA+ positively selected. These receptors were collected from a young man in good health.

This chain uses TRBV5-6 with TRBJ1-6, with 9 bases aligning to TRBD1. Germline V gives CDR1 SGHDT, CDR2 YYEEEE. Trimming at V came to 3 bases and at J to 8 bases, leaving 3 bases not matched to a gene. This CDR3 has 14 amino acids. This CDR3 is CASSSDRGYSPLHF. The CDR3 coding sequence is TGTGCCAGCAGCTCCGACAGGGGGTATTCACCCCTCCACTTT.

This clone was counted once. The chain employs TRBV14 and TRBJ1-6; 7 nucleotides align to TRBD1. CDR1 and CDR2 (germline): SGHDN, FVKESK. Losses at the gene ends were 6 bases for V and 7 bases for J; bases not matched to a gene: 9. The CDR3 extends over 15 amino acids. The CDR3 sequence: CASRKTGEVNSPLHF. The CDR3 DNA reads TGTGCCAGCAGAAAAACAGGGGAAGTAAATTCACCCCTCCACTTT.

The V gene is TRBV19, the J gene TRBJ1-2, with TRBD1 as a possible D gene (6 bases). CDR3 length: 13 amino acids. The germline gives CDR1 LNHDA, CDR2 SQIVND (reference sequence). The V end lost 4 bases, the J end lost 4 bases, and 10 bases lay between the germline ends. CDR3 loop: CASSRTGIYGYTF. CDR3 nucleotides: TGTGCCAGTAGTAGAACAGGGATCTATGGCTACACCTTC.

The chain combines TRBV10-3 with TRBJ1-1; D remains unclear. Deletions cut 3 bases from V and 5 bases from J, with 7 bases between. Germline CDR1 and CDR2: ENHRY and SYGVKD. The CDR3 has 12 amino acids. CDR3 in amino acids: CAISDFQTEAFF. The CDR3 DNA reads TGTGCCATCAGTGACTTCCAAACTGAAGCTTTCTTT.

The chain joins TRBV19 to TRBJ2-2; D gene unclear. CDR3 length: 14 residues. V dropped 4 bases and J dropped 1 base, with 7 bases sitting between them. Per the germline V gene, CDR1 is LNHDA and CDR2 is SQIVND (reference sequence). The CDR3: CASSKELNTGELFF. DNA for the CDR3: TGTGCCAGTAGTAAGGAACTGAACACCGGGGAGCTGTTTTTT.

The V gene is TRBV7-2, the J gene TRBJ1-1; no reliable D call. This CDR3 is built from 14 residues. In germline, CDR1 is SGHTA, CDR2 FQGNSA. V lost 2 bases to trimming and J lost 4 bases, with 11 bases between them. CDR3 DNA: TGTGCCAGCAGCTTATTGGGTGTAGGCACTGAAGCTTTCTTT. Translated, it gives CASSLLGVGTEAFF.

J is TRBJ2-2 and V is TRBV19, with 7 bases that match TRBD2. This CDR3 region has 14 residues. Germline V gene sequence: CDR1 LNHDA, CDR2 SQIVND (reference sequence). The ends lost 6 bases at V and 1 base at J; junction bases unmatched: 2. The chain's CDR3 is CASRAGRNTGELFF. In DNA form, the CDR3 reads TGTGCCAGTAGAGCGGGGAGGAACACCGGGGAGCTGTTTTTT.

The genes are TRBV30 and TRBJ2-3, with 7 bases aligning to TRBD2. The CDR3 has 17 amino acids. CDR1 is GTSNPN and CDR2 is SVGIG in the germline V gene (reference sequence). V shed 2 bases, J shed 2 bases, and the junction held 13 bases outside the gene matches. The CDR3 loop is CAWSSQRDAPFTDTQYF. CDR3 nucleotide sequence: TGTGCCTGGAGTTCCCAGCGGGACGCCCCCTTCACAGATACGCAGTATTTT.

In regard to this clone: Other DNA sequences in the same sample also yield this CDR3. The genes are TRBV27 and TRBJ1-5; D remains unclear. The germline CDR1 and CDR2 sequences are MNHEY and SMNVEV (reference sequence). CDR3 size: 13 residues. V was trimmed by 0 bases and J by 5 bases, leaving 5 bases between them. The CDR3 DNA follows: TGTGCCAGCAGTTTATCGAGGGATCAGCCCCAGCATTTT. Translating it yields CASSLSRDQPQHF.

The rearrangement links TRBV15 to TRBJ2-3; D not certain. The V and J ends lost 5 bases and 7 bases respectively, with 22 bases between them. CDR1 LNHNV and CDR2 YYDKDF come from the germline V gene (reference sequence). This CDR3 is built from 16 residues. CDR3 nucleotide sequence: TGTGCCACCAGCGAAAGGAGTGGGTACACAGATTATACGCAGTATTTT. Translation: CATSERSGYTDYTQYF.

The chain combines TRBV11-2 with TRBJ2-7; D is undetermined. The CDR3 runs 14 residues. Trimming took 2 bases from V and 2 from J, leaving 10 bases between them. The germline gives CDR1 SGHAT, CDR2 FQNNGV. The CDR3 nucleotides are TGTGCCAGCAGCTTAAGGACCCAAACCTACGAGCAGTACTTC. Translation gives CASSLRTQTYEQYF. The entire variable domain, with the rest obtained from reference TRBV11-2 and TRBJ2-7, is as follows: EAGVAQSPRYKIIEKRQSVAFWCNPISGHATLYWYQQILGQGPKLLIQFQNNGVVDDSQLPKDRFSAERLKGVDSTLKIQPAKLEDSAVYLCASSLRTQTYEQYFGPGTRLTVT.

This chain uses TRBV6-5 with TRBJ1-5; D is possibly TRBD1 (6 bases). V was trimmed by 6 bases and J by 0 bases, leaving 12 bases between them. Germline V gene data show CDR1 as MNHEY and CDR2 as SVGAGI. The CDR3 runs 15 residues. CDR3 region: CASRQGINSNQPQHF. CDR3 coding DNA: TGTGCCAGCAGACAGGGAATCAATAGCAATCAGCCCCAGCATTTT.

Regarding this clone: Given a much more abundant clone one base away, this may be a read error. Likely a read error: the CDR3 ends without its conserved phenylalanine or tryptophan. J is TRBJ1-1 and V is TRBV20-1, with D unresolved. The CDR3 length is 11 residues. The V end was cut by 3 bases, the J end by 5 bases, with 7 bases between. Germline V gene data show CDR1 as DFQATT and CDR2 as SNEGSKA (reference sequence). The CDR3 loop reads CSASRQTEAFC. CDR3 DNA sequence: TGCAGTGCTAGTCGTCAGACTGAAGCTTTCTGT.

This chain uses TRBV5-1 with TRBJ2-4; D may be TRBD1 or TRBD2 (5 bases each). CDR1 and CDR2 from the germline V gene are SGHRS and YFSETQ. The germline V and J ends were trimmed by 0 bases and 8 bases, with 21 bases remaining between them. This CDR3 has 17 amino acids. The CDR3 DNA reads TGCGCCAGCAGCTTGGCCGTTGTCCCCGGGGCAGCGCACATTCAGTACTTC. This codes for CASSLAVVPGAAHIQYF.

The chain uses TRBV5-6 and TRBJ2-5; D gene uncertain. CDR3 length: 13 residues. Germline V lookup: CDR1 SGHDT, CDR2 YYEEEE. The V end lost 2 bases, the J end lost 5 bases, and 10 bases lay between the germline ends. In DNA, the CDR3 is TGTGCCAGCAGCTTATTAGTCCCCGAGACCCAGTACTTC. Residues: CASSLLVPETQYF.

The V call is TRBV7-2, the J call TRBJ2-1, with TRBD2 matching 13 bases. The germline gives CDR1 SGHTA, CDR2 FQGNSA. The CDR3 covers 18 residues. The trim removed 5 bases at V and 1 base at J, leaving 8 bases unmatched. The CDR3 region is CASSAGLAGVWSYNEQFF. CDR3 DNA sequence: TGTGCCAGCAGCGCCGGACTAGCGGGAGTTTGGTCCTACAATGAGCAGTTCTTC.

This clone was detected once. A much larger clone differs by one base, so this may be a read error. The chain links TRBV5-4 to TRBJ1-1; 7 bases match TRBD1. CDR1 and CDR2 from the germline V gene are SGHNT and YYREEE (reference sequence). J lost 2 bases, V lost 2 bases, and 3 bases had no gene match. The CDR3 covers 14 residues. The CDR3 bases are TGTGCCAGCAGCTTAGGGACAGAAAACACTGAAGCTTTCTTT. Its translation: CASSLGTENTEAFF.

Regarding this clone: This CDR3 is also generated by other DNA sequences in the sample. CDR3 DNA sequence: TGTGCCAGCAGCGTAGGACGGGATAATTCACCCCTCCACTTT. Amino acid sequence: CASSVGRDNSPLHF. V is TRBV9 and J is TRBJ1-6; D not certain. The CDR3 loop spans 14 amino acids. Between the trimmed V and J ends, which lost 0 bases and 5 bases, there was a span of 6 bases. Germline assignment: CDR1 SGDLS and CDR2 YYNGEE. The full variable domain, with the rest looked up from reference TRBV9 and TRBJ1-6, is DSGVTQTPKHLITATGQRVTLRCSPRSGDLSVYWYQQSLDQGLQFLIQYYNGEERAKGNILERFSAQQFPDLHSELNLSSLELGDSALYFCASSVGRDNSPLHFGNGTRLTVT.

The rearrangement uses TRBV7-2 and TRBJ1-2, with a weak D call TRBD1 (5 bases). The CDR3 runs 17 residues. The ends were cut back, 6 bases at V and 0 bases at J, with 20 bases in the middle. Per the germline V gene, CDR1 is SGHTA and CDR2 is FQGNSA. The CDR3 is CASSVSGGVSSNYGYTF. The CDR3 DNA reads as TGTGCCAGCAGTGTATCGGGAGGGGTCAGCTCTAACTATGGCTACACCTTC. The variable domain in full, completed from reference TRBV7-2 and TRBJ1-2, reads GAGVSQSPSNKVTEKGKDVELRCDPISGHTALYWYRQSLGQGLEFLIYFQGNSAPDKSGLPSDRFSAERTGGSVSTLTIQRTQQEDSAVYLCASSVSGGVSSNYGYTFGSGTRLTVV.

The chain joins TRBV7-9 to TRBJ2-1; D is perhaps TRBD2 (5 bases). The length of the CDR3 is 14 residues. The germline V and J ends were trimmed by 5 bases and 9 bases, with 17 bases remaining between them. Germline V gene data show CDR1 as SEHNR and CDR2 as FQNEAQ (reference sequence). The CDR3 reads CASSVLVSVVEQFF. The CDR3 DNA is TGTGCCAGCAGCGTACTAGTGTCGGTGGTTGAGCAGTTCTTC.

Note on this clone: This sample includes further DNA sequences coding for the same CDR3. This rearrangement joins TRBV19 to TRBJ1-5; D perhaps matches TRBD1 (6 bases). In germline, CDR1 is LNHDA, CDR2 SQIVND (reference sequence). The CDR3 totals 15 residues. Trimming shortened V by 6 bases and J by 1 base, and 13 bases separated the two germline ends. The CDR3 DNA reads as TGTGCCAGTAGGGTCACAGGGAACAGCAATCAGCCCCAGCATTTT. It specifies CASRVTGNSNQPQHF.

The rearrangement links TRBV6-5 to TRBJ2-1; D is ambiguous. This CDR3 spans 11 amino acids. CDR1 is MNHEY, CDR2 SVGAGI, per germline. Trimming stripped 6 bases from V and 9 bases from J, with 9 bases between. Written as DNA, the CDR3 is TGTGCCAGCAGACGCTTTAGTGAGCAGTTCTTC. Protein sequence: CASRRFSEQFF.

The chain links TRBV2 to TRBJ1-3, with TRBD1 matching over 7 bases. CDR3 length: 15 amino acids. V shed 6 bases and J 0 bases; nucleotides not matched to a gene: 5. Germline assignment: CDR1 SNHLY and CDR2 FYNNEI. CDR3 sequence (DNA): TGTGCCAGCAGGACCGAGGGGGCCTCTGGAAACACCATATATTTT. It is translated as CASRTEGASGNTIYF.

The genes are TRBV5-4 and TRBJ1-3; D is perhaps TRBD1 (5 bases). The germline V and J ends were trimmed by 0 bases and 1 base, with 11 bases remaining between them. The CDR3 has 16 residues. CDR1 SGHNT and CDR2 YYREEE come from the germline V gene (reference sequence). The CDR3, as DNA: TGTGCCAGCAGCTTGGGAGGGGATCCGTCTGGAAACACCATATATTTT. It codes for CASSLGGDPSGNTIYF.

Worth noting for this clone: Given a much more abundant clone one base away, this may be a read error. The CDR3 DNA is TGTGCCAGCAGCTTAGAGGCGACCCAGTACTTC. Amino acids: CASSLEATQYF. V usage is TRBV7-9 and J usage is TRBJ2-5; no clear D. The germline V gene has CDR1 SEHNR and CDR2 FQNEAQ (reference sequence). The CDR3 contains 11 residues. The ends were cut back, 1 base at V and 7 bases at J, with 4 bases in the middle.

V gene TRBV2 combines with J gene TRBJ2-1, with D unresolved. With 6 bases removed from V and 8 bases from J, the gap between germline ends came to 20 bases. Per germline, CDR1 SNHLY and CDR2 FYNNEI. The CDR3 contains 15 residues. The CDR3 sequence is CASRDARQRMYEQFF. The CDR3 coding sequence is TGTGCCAGCAGAGACGCTAGGCAGAGAATGTATGAGCAGTTCTTC.

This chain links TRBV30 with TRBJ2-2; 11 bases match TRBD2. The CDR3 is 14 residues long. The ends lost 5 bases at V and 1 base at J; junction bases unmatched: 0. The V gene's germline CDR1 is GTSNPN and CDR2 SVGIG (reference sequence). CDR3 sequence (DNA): TGTGCCTGGGGGACTAGCGGGAACACCGGGGAGCTGTTTTTT. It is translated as CAWGTSGNTGELFF.